This T cell receptor beta chain was found in a study of T cell responses to AZD1222 COVID-19 vaccine (dated by TCRdb to the early 2020s). About the full investigation: TCR sequencing was performed for roughly 250 trial participants, of whom about 200 were given two doses of AZD1222 and around 25 were given two doses of MenACWY control vaccine. Enrollment into the trials was organized by age into subgroups of 18-55, 56-69 and 70-plus years, and those subgroups contained roughly 150, 30 and 60 TCR-sequenced participants, respectively.

Comment on this clone: Its antigen is unknown. There are no base qualities to consult, and no much larger clone falls within one base.

Beyond this particular receptor, the publication reports: Epitopes outside the regions mutated in the B.1.351 and B.1.1.7 variants were reportedly recognized by nearly half of the unique spike-specific TCRs. Participants were mostly white British, with more females than males. The authors suggested clonal diversity may have been underestimated. Vaccine-associated CD4 TCRs spanned the whole spike protein, with dominant responses in regions 160-218 and 743-854. The 56-69-year group was small, and its depth increase did not reach significance, likely because of low power. Because no samples from the day 14 peak response were available, repertoires could be characterized only after the peak T cell response. Only a handful of AZD1222 recipients were SARS-CoV-2 seropositive at baseline, limiting conclusions about previously exposed vaccinees. After two AZD1222 doses, both the breadth and the depth of spike-specific TCRs were significantly higher than at day 0 and than in MenACWY recipients.

CDR3 length: 13 amino acids, cysteine to phenylalanine. Just the 39-base CDR3 DNA is kept, in frame starting at base 1. Trimming at the junction amounts to 5 bases on V and 0 bases on J, and the germline ends lie 5 bases apart. As encoded in the germline V gene, CDR1 is MNHEY while CDR2 is SVGAGI. The CDR3 regions of human TCRbeta chains were analyzed by immunosequencing. Under the source paper's analysis protocol: Repertoire TCRs were matched against a reference library of SARS-CoV-2-specific TCRs generated with the MIRA antigen-specificity platform. Breadth was defined as the fraction of unique TCRs that were SARS-CoV-2-associated. Depth was defined as the fraction of total T cells that were SARS-CoV-2-associated. Using the MIRA data, each spike-specific TCR was mapped to the spike region that the TCR reacts to and placed in a CD4 or CD8 class. Log10-transformed breadth and depth values were compared by one-way ANOVA with Sidak's multiple comparisons tests. TCRdb re-hosts the immuneACCESS table, in-frame sequences only. Its copies lack some clones; in the studies checked, an unresolved V gene accounts for under half of them, and the cause for the rest is not known. From that table come the V and J calls and clone size; the DNA was used to work out D and trimming. Counted in this sample were 250,000 to 300,000 clones; around 92% of them appeared once. The ten largest clones add up to roughly 0.5% of the sample.

Taken with the paper, the label for time point translates to: about 28 days (+/-7) after the second vaccine dose. AZD1222 recipients whose second dose came at about 4 weeks and those whose second dose came at about 12 weeks were combined into one group, since spike-specific TCR depth and breadth did not differ between the two schedules. Samples from vaccinated people were obtained from the UK trials COV001 and COV002, which included a single-blind randomized controlled phase 2/3 trial of AZD1222 (ChAdOx1 nCoV-19) in healthy adults. Trial participant PBMC samples were collected at day 0 and day 28 after the second dose for TCRbeta chain sequencing.

The chain joins TRBV6-5 to TRBJ1-3, with no reliable assignment of the D segment. The TCR originated in an adult who received the AZD1222 COVID-19 vaccine. Specimen: peripheral blood, collected 28 days after the second AZD1222 dose. The CDR3 reads CASSRFSGNTIYF. The bases read TGTGCCAGCAGTAGATTCTCTGGAAACACCATATATTTT.